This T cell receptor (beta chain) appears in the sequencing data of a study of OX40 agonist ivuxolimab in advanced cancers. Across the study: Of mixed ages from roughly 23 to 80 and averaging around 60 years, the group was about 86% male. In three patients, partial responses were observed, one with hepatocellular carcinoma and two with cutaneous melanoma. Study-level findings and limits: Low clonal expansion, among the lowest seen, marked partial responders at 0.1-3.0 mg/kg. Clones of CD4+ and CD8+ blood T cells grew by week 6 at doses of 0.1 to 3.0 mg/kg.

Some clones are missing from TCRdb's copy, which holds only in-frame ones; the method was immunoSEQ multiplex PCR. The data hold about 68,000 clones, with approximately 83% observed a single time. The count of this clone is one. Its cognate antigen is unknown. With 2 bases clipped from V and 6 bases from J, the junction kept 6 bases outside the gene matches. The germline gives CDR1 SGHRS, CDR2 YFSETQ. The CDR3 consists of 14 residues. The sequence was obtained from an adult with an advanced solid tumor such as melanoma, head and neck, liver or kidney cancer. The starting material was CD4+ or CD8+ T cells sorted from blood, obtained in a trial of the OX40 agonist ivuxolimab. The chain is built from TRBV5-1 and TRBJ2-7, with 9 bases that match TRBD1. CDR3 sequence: CASSFQQGAVEQYF. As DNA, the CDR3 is TGCGCCAGCAGCTTTCAACAGGGGGCGGTCGAGCAGTACTTC.